One and the same sample provided the 4 T cell receptor beta chains below, sequenced in a study of blood T cell repertoires in COVID-19. Assay used: immunoSEQ multiplex PCR; TCRdb lists only in-frame clones, some missing. The sample records around 230,000 clones, approximately 88% being singletons. The source material was PBMCs or T cells enriched from blood (not recorded which). These receptors came from a man aged 18 to 29 with acute COVID-19.

V usage is TRBV11-3 and J usage is TRBJ2-2; 9 nucleotides agree with TRBD1. Germline CDR1 SGHNT, CDR2 YENEEA. The CDR3 is 16 amino acids. Unmatched junction bases numbered 5, after V lost 4 bases and J lost 2 bases. The CDR3: CASSSWTGDNTGELFF. The DNA of the CDR3 is TGTGCCAGCAGCTCCTGGACAGGGGACAACACCGGGGAGCTGTTTTTT.

The V gene is TRBV30, the J gene TRBJ2-3; possible D gene TRBD2, 5 bases. CDR3 length: 15 amino acids. Looked up from germline, CDR1 is GTSNPN and CDR2 is SVGIG (reference sequence). Trimming cost V 4 bases and J 2 bases, with 16 bases left between them. The CDR3 protein is CAWIRGMGSTDTQYF. As DNA, the CDR3 is TGTGCCTGGATTCGGGGAATGGGCTCCACAGATACGCAGTATTTT. Full variable domain (missing parts from reference TRBV30 and TRBJ2-3): SQTIHQWPATLVQPVGSPLSLECTVEGTSNPNLYWYRQAAGRGLQLLFYSVGIGQISSEVPQNLSASRPQDRQFILSSKKLLLSDSGFYLCAWIRGMGSTDTQYFGPGTRLTVL.

The V call is TRBV28, the J call TRBJ2-2; 8 positions agree with TRBD1. This CDR3 is 16 amino acids long. The V gene end was trimmed by 4 bases and the J gene end by 4 bases; junction bases not matched to a gene: 8. Germline CDR1 is MDHEN and CDR2 is SYDVKM. The CDR3 nucleotides read TGTGCCAGCAGTTCCCCCGACAGGGGCGGCACCGGGGAGCTGTTTTTT. This sequence encodes CASSSPDRGGTGELFF.

The genes are TRBV19 and TRBJ1-1; 10 positions agree with TRBD1. Per germline, CDR1 LNHDA and CDR2 SQIVND (reference sequence). The CDR3 length is 12 residues. V lost 10 bases to trimming and J lost 7 bases; unmatched junction nucleotides: 6. DNA for the CDR3: TGTGCCAAACGACAGGGGGCTAATGAAGCTTTCTTT. Protein: CAKRQGANEAFF. Drawing the rest from reference TRBV19 and TRBJ1-1, the complete variable domain is DGGITQSPKYLFRKEGQNVTLSCEQNLNHDAMYWYRQDPGQGLRLIYYSQIVNDFQKGDIAEGYSVSREKKESFPLTVTSAQKNPTAFYLCAKRQGANEAFFGQGTRLTVV.